Below are 28 T cell receptor beta chains sequenced from a single sample in a study of T cell changes during pregnancy in multiple sclerosis. Data came from immunoSEQ multiplex PCR; TCRdb stores just in-frame clones and leaves some out. The data hold some 45,000 clones, with roughly nine tenths observed a single time. This specimen was CD4+ T cells from peripheral blood mononuclear cells, taken after pregnancy. Receptors were obtained from a female donor with multiple sclerosis, enrolled in a pregnancy study.

This clone was counted between two and nine times. This chain connects TRBV7-2 to TRBJ2-3; D not certain. V lost 2 bases, J lost 4 bases, and 4 bases lay in between. CDR1 SGHTA and CDR2 FQGNSA come from the germline V gene. The CDR3 length is 12 residues. CDR3 in amino acids: CASSLSADTQYF. The CDR3 DNA sequence: TGTGCCAGCAGCTTAAGCGCAGATACGCAGTATTTT.

The chain recombines TRBV2 with TRBJ1-4, with 9 bases identical to TRBD1. The CDR3 extends over 15 amino acids. Germline CDR1 is SNHLY and CDR2 is FYNNEI. With V trimmed by 7 bases and J by 0 bases, 3 bases remained unmatched. The CDR3 here is CASMRDRATNEKLFF. CDR3 in DNA: TGTGCCAGCATGAGGGACAGGGCAACTAATGAAAAACTGTTTTTT.

The chain employs TRBV13 and TRBJ1-6; 7 bases are shared with TRBD1. The V segment lost 4 bases and the J segment 10 bases; nucleotides outside the gene matches: 16. The CDR3 runs to 17 residues. Germline CDR1 reads PRHDT; CDR2 reads FYEKMQ (reference sequence). This CDR3 reads CASSSHYGQDRGSPLHF. The CDR3 DNA is TGTGCCAGCAGCTCCCATTATGGACAGGATCGGGGGTCACCCCTCCACTTT.

The chain joins TRBV7-9 to TRBJ1-2, with D possibly TRBD1 on 5 matching bases. CDR3 length: 17 residues. The V end was cut by 5 bases, the J end by 7 bases, with 26 bases between. Germline CDR1 and CDR2: SEHNR and FQNEAQ (reference sequence). This CDR3 reads CASSLGVGALSGGGYTF. CDR3 coding DNA: TGTGCCAGCAGCCTTGGTGTTGGGGCACTCTCGGGGGGTGGCTACACCTTC.

The rearrangement uses TRBV28 and TRBJ2-5; TRBD1 might be the D (6 bases). V was cut by 0 bases and J by 3 bases, with 8 bases left in between. The CDR3 extends over 14 amino acids. Per germline, CDR1 MDHEN and CDR2 SYDVKM. The DNA of the CDR3 is TGTGCCAGCAGTTTATGGGACAGCGAAGAGACCCAGTACTTC. Translated, it gives CASSLWDSEETQYF.

This clone occurred once. This chain joins TRBV2 and TRBJ1-2, with D perhaps matching TRBD1 (5 bases). The germline CDR1 and CDR2 sequences are SNHLY and FYNNEI. The V gene lost 3 bases and the J gene lost 8 bases, with 10 bases spanning the gap. This CDR3 has 12 amino acids. CDR3 region: CASSEGGNGYTF. CDR3 in DNA: TGTGCCAGCAGTGAGGGGGGTAACGGCTACACCTTC. The entire variable domain, with the rest obtained from reference TRBV2 and TRBJ1-2, is as follows: EPEVTQTPSHQVTQMGQEVILRCVPISNHLYFYWYRQILGQKVEFLVSFYNNEISEKSEIFDDQFSVERPDGSNFTLKIRSTKLEDSAMYFCASSEGGNGYTFGSGTRLTVV.

CDR3 nucleotides: TGTGCCAGCAGTCCAGGGGGGCCGGGTGCGGGCACTGAAGCTTTCTTT. Protein product: CASSPGGPGAGTEAFF. This chain joins TRBV2 and TRBJ1-1, with 7 bases that match TRBD1. The CDR3 spans 16 residues. CDR1 is SNHLY and CDR2 is FYNNEI in the germline V gene. Germline trimming cut 5 bases from V and 4 bases from J; bases unmatched to any gene: 13. Full variable domain (rest looked up from reference TRBV2 and TRBJ1-1): EPEVTQTPSHQVTQMGQEVILRCVPISNHLYFYWYRQILGQKVEFLVSFYNNEISEKSEIFDDQFSVERPDGSNFTLKIRSTKLEDSAMYFCASSPGGPGAGTEAFFGQGTRLTVV.

This clone was seen only once. The CDR3 nucleotides are TGTGCCAGCAGTTTTTCCTGGGAGTCACCCCTCCACTTT. Its protein product is CASSFSWESPLHF. J is TRBJ1-6 and V is TRBV6-5; D not resolved. This CDR3 region has 13 residues. Germline V lookup: CDR1 MNHEY, CDR2 SVGAGI. The V end was cut by 4 bases, the J end by 10 bases, with 11 bases between.

CDR3 sequence (DNA): TGTGCCAGCAGTGTGACCAGGGATACGCAGTATTTT. As protein: CASSVTRDTQYF. V and J are TRBV2 and TRBJ2-3; D gene ambiguous. Germline assignment: CDR1 SNHLY and CDR2 FYNNEI. The CDR3 runs to 12 residues. The V end lost 4 bases, the J end lost 6 bases, and 8 bases lay between the germline ends. Variable domain in full (rest from reference TRBV2 and TRBJ2-3): EPEVTQTPSHQVTQMGQEVILRCVPISNHLYFYWYRQILGQKVEFLVSFYNNEISEKSEIFDDQFSVERPDGSNFTLKIRSTKLEDSAMYFCASSVTRDTQYFGPGTRLTVL.

The V gene is TRBV2, the J gene TRBJ1-6; tentatively, D is TRBD1 (5 bases). Germline V gene data show CDR1 as SNHLY and CDR2 as FYNNEI. Trimming cost V 4 bases and J 0 bases, with 13 bases left between them. This CDR3 comprises 17 residues. CDR3 residues: CASSAVRVGSYNSPLHF. For the CDR3, the DNA is TGTGCCAGCAGTGCGGTCAGGGTTGGCTCCTATAATTCACCCCTCCACTTT.

The J gene is TRBJ2-1, the V gene TRBV15; 8 bases align to TRBD2. V lost 0 bases to trimming and J lost 4 bases; unmatched junction nucleotides: 8. Germline CDR1 is LNHNV and CDR2 is YYDKDF (reference sequence). This CDR3 is 17 amino acids long. CDR3 sequence (DNA): TGTGCCACCAGCAGAGACCGGACCGGGGGGGCTTACAATGAGCAGTTCTTC. Amino acids: CATSRDRTGGAYNEQFF.

The V gene is TRBV5-4, the J gene TRBJ1-2; 9 nucleotides match TRBD1. CDR3 length equals 17 residues. Trimming cost V 4 bases and J 2 bases; bases outside gene matches: 12. Germline lookup yields CDR1 SGHNT and CDR2 YYREEE (reference sequence). Written as DNA, the CDR3 is TGTGCCAGCAGCCAAAACAGGGGGCTATTCGCCAACTATGGCTACACCTTC. This translates into CASSQNRGLFANYGYTF.

The chain employs TRBV2 and TRBJ2-5; 7 bases are a match to TRBD1. Germline-derived CDR1 and CDR2 are SNHLY and FYNNEI. V shed 8 bases and J 1 base; nucleotides not matched to a gene: 4. CDR3 length: 13 residues. The CDR3 DNA is TGTGCCAGCTCGGGGACAGCCCAAGAGACCCAGTACTTC. This translates into CASSGTAQETQYF.

The V call is TRBV7-9, the J call TRBJ1-5, with 8 bases fitting TRBD1. Per germline, CDR1 SEHNR and CDR2 FQNEAQ (reference sequence). Trimming removed 1 base from V and 2 bases from J; junction bases left unmatched: 10. The CDR3 contains 18 residues. CDR3 amino acids: CASSLGGNAGGGNQPQHF. The DNA for the CDR3 is TGTGCCAGCAGCTTAGGCGGGAACGCAGGGGGCGGCAATCAGCCCCAGCATTTT.

The rearrangement joins TRBV6-5 to TRBJ1-1; a weak D match, TRBD1 (5 bases). CDR1 and CDR2 from the germline V gene are MNHEY and SVGAGI. The CDR3 length is 14 residues. Deletions cut 6 bases from V and 4 bases from J, with 15 bases between. The CDR3 DNA reads TGTGCCAGCAGCCGTCTGGGGGGGGGCACTGAAGCTTTCTTT. Protein: CASSRLGGGTEAFF.

The sample holds one count of this clone. V and J are TRBV4-1 and TRBJ1-2; 8 nucleotides match TRBD1. Germline V CDR1 and CDR2: MGHRA, YSYEKL. J gave up 3 bases and V 2 bases, and 5 bases lay outside the gene matches. The CDR3 is 15 amino acids. The CDR3 loop is CASSQRTGPDYGYTF. The CDR3 nucleotides are TGCGCCAGCAGCCAAAGGACAGGGCCTGACTATGGCTACACCTTC.

V gene TRBV21-1 combines with J gene TRBJ2-1; the D call of TRBD2 is as the table states it, not checked on the DNA. TRBV21-1 is termed a pseudogene. CDR3 length: 18 residues. The CDR3 region has the DNA TGTGCCAGCAGCAAAGTCAGACCTGAGGGTTTCCCCTACAATGAGCAGTTCTTC. Protein sequence: CASSKVRPEGFPYNEQFF.

The J gene is TRBJ2-7, the V gene TRBV30; 8 bases align to TRBD2. With V trimmed by 1 base and J by 6 bases, 5 bases remained unmatched. CDR3 length equals 13 residues. The V gene's germline CDR1 is GTSNPN and CDR2 SVGIG (reference sequence). The CDR3 loop reads CAWSAGTSGEQYF. In nucleotides, the CDR3 is TGTGCCTGGAGTGCGGGTACTAGCGGCGAGCAGTACTTC.

In DNA form, the CDR3 reads TGTGCCAGCAGTTCGGGCAGGGGGAATCAGCCCCAGCATTTT. It yields the protein CASSSGRGNQPQHF. The V call is TRBV28, the J call TRBJ1-5; 7 nucleotides line up with TRBD1. The germline gives CDR1 MDHEN, CDR2 SYDVKM. CDR3 length: 14 amino acids. Trimming cost V 4 bases and J 4 bases; bases outside gene matches: 4.

V gene TRBV5-5 combines with J gene TRBJ2-2; 7 bases are shared with TRBD1. The trim removed 4 bases at V and 1 base at J, leaving 4 bases unmatched. Germline V lookup: CDR1 SGHKS, CDR2 YYEKEE (reference sequence). CDR3 size: 15 residues. The CDR3 DNA sequence: TGTGCCAGCAGCACAAGGACAGGGAACACCGGGGAGCTGTTTTTT. Protein product: CASSTRTGNTGELFF.

This chain connects TRBV19 to TRBJ2-6; 8 bases fit TRBD1. Trimming at V came to 6 bases and at J to 2 bases, leaving 12 bases not matched to a gene. This CDR3 has 18 residues. Germline V gives CDR1 LNHDA, CDR2 SQIVND (reference sequence). CDR3 amino acids: CASRAQGALEPGANVLTF. The DNA of the CDR3 is TGTGCCAGTAGAGCGCAGGGGGCGCTTGAACCTGGGGCCAACGTCCTGACTTTC.

The chain links TRBV2 to TRBJ2-2, with 12 bases matching TRBD2. Trimming at V came to 4 bases and at J to 5 bases, leaving 8 bases not matched to a gene. The CDR3 spans 17 residues. Germline V CDR1 and CDR2: SNHLY, FYNNEI. CDR3 residues: CASSAASGGAATGELFF. In DNA, the CDR3 is TGTGCCAGCAGTGCGGCTAGCGGGGGGGCCGCGACCGGGGAGCTGTTTTTT.

Worth noting for this clone: This same CDR3 is encoded by further DNA sequences in the sample. The chain recombines TRBV30 with TRBJ1-3; D might be TRBD1 (5 bases). The CDR3 runs to 13 residues. Trimming removed 0 bases from V and 5 bases from J, with 8 bases in between. Germline V CDR1 and CDR2: GTSNPN, SVGIG (reference sequence). DNA of the CDR3: TGTGCCTGGAGTGTGTCAGGGCGAAACACCATATATTTT. Protein sequence: CAWSVSGRNTIYF.

The chain couples TRBV4-1 to TRBJ1-2; D perhaps matches TRBD1 (5 bases). Looked up from germline, CDR1 is MGHRA and CDR2 is YSYEKL. This CDR3 region has 14 residues. The V gene lost 4 bases and the J gene lost 7 bases, with 16 bases spanning the gap. CDR3 DNA: TGCGCCAGCAGCCGGGGGGATGCGGGTTTTGGCTACACCTTC. Its translation: CASSRGDAGFGYTF.

Ten or more counts support this clone. The chain has TRBV7-3 and TRBJ2-2, with 7 bases matching TRBD2. V gave up 5 bases and J gave up 6 bases; unmatched junction bases: 12. This CDR3 comprises 16 residues. CDR1 SGHTA and CDR2 FQGTGA come from the germline V gene. The CDR3 bases are TGTGCCAGCAGCCCTATGGGGGGGACCTCGTCCGGGGAGCTGTTTTTT. This sequence encodes CASSPMGGTSSGELFF.

The gene calls are TRBV5-1 and TRBJ2-3, with 8 bases fitting TRBD1. The V gene's germline CDR1 is SGHRS and CDR2 YFSETQ. J was trimmed by 5 bases and V by 4 bases; bases with no gene match: 6. The CDR3 has 14 amino acids. The CDR3: CASSVDRVGDTQYF. The CDR3 DNA is TGCGCCAGCAGCGTGGACAGGGTAGGAGATACGCAGTATTTT.

V gene TRBV13 combines with J gene TRBJ2-2; a possible D gene is TRBD1 (5 bases). Trimming stripped 6 bases from V and 1 base from J, with 6 bases between. Germline assignment: CDR1 PRHDT and CDR2 FYEKMQ (reference sequence). The CDR3 extends over 13 amino acids. The CDR3 here is CASSTGNTGELFF. DNA of the CDR3: TGTGCCAGCAGTACAGGGAACACCGGGGAGCTGTTTTTT.

CDR3: CASSLGGNEKLFF. The CDR3 region has the DNA TGCGCCAGCAGTCTCGGAGGGAACGAAAAACTGTTTTTT. The rearrangement joins TRBV5-1 to TRBJ1-4; D ambiguous. This CDR3 has 13 residues. V lost 5 bases and J 8 bases, leaving 13 bases between the germline ends. CDR1 and CDR2 from the germline V gene are SGHRS and YFSETQ.